Detailed here is one TCR beta chain. Antigen specificity is unknown. It was with 60 Vbeta and 13 Jbeta primers that the PCR ran. Sequenced by immunoSEQ multiplex PCR; TCRdb stores in-frame clones only, minus some. The data show about 36,000 clones, with 53% seen just once and 6.2% held by the top ten. These data belong to a study of cytomegalovirus exposure and HLA in healthy donors. Study results and limitations: Analysis was carried out at a later point, and it linked a missense DCLRE1C variant to TCR beta V- and J-gene trimming.

Trimming took 3 bases from V and 4 from J; bases not matched to a gene: 8. Germline values: CDR1 SGHTS, CDR2 YDEGEE. There are 15 residues in the CDR3. The origin of this receptor is a woman aged 40 to 50 in good health and CMV-seropositive. V usage is TRBV5-8 and J usage is TRBJ1-1, with 8 bases fitting TRBD1. Sequenced material: PBMCs. CDR3 region: CASSSGITGGTEAFF. As DNA, the CDR3 is TGTGCCAGCAGCTCCGGGATCACAGGGGGCACTGAAGCTTTCTTT.